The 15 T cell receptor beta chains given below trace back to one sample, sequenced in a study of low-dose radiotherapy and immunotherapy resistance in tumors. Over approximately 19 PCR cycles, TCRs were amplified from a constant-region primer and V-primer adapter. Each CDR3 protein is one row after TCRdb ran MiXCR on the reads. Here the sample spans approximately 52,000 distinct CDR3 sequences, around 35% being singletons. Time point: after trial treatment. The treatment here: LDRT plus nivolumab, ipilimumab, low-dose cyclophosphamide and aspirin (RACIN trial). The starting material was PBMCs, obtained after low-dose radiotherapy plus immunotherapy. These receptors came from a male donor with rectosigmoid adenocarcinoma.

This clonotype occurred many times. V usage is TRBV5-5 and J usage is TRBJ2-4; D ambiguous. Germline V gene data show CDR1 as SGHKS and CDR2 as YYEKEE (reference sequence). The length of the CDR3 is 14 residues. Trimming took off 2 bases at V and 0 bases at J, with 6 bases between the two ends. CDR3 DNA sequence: TGTGCCAGCAGCTTAGACTTAGCCAAAAACATTCAGTACTTC. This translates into CASSLDLAKNIQYF.

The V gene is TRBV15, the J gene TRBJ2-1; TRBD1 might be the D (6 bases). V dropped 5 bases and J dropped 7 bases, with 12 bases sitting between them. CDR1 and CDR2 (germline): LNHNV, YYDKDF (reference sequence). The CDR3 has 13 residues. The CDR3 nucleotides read TGTGCCACCAGCGATACTAGGGGGAATGAGCAGTTCTTC. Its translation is CATSDTRGNEQFF.

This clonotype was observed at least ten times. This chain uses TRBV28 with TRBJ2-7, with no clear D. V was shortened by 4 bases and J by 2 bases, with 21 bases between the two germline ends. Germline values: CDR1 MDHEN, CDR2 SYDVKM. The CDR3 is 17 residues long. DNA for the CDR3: TGTGCCAGCAGTTCCCCATCCCAGGCCAATCAGGCCTACGAGCAGTACTTC. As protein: CASSSPSQANQAYEQYF. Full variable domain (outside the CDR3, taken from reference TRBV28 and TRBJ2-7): DVKVTQSSRYLVKRTGEKVFLECVQDMDHENMFWYRQDPGLGLRLIYFSYDVKMKEKGDIPEGYSVSREKKERFSLILESASTNQTSMYLCASSSPSQANQAYEQYFGPGTRLTVT.

Written as DNA, the CDR3 is TGTGCCAGCAGCTTAACACGGTCAGTATACAATGAGCAGTTCTTC. Amino acids: CASSLTRSVYNEQFF. The gene calls are TRBV7-3 and TRBJ2-1; D is undetermined. Germline V gene lookup returns CDR1 SGHTA and CDR2 FQGTGA. The CDR3 extends over 15 amino acids. V was trimmed by 0 bases and J by 4 bases, leaving 10 bases between them.

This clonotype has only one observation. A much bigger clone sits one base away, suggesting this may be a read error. The chain's CDR3 is CASSGSGLAGGRTGQLFF. DNA for the CDR3: TGTGCCAGCAGCGGATCGGGACTAGCGGGGGGGCGCACCGGGCAGCTGTTTTTT. The chain carries TRBV7-2 and TRBJ2-2, with 16 positions matching TRBD2. The CDR3 covers 18 residues. Germline CDR1 and CDR2: SGHTA and FQGNSA.

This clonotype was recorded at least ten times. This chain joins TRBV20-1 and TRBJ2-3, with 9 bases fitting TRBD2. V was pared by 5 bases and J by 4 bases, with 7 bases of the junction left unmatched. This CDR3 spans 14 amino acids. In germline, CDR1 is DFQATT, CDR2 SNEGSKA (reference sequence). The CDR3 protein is CSAAGASGADTQYF. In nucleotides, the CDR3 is TGCAGTGCTGCCGGGGCTAGCGGGGCAGATACGCAGTATTTT.

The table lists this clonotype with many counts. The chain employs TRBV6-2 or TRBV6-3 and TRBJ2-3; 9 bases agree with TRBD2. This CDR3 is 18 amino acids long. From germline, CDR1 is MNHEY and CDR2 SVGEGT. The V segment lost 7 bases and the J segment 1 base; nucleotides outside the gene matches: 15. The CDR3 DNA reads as TGTGCCAGCAAAAAGGTAGCGGGAGATAATGTGGGCACAGATACGCAGTATTTT. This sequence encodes CASKKVAGDNVGTDTQYF.

The CDR3 DNA sequence: TGCGCCAGCAGCCACCCTGGACAGGGGGTCCACGAGCAGTACTTC. It specifies CASSHPGQGVHEQYF. The chain carries TRBV4-1 and TRBJ2-7, with 10 bases that match TRBD1. Looked up from germline, CDR1 is MGHRA and CDR2 is YSYEKL. The CDR3 runs 15 residues. V lost 3 bases, J lost 5 bases, and 7 bases stayed unmatched.

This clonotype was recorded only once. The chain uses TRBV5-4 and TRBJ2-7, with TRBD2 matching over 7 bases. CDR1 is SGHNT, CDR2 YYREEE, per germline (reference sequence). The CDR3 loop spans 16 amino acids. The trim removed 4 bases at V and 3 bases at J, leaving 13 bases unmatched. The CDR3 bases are TGTGCCAGCAGCCGCGGGGCGGGGGACTCTTTCTACGAGCAGTACTTC. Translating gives CASSRGAGDSFYEQYF.

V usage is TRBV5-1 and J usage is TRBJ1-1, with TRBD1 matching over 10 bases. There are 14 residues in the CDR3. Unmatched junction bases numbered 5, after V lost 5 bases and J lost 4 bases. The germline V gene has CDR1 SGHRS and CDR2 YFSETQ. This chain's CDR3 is CASSRDRGITEAFF. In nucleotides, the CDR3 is TGCGCCAGCAGTCGGGACAGGGGAATCACTGAAGCTTTCTTT.

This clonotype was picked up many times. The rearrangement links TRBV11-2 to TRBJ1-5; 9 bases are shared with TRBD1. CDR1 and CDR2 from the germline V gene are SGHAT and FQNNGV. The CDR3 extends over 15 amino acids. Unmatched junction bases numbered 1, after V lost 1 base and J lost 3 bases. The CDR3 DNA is TGTGCCAGCAGCTTAGGGGACAGGGTCAATCAGCCCCAGCATTTT. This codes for CASSLGDRVNQPQHF.

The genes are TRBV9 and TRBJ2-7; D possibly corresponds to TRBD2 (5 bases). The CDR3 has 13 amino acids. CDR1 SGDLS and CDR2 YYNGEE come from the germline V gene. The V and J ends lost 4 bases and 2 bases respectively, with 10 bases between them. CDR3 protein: CASSTDSAYEQYF. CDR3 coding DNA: TGTGCCAGCAGCACGGACTCCGCCTACGAGCAGTACTTC.

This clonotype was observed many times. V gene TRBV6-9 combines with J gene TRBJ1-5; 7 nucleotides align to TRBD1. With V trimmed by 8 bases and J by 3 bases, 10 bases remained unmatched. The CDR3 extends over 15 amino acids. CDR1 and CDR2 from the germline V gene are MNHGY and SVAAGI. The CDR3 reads CASRKAQGHNQPQHF. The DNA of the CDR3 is TGTGCCAGCCGGAAGGCACAGGGGCACAATCAGCCCCAGCATTTT.

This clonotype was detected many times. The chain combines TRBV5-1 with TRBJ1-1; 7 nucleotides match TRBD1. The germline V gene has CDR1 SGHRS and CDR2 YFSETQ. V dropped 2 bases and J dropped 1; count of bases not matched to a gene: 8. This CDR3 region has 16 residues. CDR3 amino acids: CASSLLPGQPNTEAFF. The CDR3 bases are TGCGCCAGCAGCTTACTTCCGGGACAGCCGAACACTGAAGCTTTCTTT.

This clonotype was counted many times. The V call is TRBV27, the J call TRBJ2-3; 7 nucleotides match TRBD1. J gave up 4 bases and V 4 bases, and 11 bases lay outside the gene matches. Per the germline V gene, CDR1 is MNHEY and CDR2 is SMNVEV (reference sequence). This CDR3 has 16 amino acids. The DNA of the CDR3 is TGTGCCAGCAGTTGGGAAAAACACAGGGGCGCAGATACGCAGTATTTT. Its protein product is CASSWEKHRGADTQYF.